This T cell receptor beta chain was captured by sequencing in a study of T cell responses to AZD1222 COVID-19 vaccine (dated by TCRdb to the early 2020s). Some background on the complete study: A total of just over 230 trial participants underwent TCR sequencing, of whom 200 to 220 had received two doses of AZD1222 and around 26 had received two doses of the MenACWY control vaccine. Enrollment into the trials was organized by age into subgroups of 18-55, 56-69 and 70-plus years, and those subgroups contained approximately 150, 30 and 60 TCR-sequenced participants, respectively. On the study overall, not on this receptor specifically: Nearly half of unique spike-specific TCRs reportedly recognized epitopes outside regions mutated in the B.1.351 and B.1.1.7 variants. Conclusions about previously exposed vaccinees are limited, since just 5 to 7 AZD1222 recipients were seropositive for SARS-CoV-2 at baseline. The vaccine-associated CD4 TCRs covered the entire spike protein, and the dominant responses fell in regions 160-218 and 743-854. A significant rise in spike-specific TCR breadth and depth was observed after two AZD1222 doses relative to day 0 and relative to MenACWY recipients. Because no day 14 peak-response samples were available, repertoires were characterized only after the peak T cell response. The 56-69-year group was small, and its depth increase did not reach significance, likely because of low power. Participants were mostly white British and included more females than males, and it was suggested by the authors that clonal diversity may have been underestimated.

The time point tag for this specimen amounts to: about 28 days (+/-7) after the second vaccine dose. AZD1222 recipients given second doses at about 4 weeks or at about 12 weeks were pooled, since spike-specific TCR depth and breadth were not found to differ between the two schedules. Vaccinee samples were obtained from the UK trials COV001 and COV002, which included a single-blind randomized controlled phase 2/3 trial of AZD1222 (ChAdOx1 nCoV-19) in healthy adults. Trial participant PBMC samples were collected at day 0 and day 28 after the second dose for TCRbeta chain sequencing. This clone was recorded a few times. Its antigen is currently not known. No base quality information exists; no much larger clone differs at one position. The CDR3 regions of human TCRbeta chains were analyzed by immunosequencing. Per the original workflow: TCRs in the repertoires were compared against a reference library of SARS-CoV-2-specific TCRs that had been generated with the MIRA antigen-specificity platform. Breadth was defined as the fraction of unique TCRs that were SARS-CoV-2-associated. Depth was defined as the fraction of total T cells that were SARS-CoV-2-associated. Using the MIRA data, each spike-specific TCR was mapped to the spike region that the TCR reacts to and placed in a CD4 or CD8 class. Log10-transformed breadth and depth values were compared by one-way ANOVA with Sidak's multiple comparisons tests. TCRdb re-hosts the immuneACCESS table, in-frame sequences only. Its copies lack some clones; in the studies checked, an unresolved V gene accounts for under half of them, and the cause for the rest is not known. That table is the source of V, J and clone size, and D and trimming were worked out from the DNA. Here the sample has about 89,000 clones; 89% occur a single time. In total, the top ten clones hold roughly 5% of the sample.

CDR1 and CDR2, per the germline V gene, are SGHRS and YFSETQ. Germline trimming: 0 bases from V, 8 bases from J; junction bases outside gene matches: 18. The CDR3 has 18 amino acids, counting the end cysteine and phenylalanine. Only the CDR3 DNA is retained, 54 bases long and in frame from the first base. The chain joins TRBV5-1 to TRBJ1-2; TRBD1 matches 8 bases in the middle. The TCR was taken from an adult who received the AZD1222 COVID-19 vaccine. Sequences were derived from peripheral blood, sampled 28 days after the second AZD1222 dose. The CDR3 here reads CASSLEGTGSGLSGGYTF. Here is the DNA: TGCGCCAGCAGCTTGGAGGGGACAGGTAGCGGCCTATCGGGGGGCTACACCTTC.